Following are 29 T cell receptor beta chains from one sample sequenced in a study of blood T cell repertoires in COVID-19 (dated by TCRdb to about 2020). The method was the immunoSEQ multiplex PCR assay. In TCRdb, the immuneACCESS table is reduced to in-frame sequences with V and J assigned. These tables do not hold every clone; where another copy was compared, an unresolved V gene accounts for under half, and the others remain unexplained. The sample contains about 150,000 clones, more than 75% of them found a single time. The top ten clones comprise more than 1% of the sample. The specimen sequenced was PBMCs or T cells enriched from blood (not recorded which). Receptors originate from a woman between 25 and 40 years old with acute COVID-19.

The chain is built from TRBV28 and TRBJ2-3; tentative D call: TRBD2 (5 bases). CDR1 MDHEN and CDR2 SYDVKM come from the germline V gene. V gave up 7 bases and J gave up 2 bases, with 7 bases separating them. This CDR3 comprises 12 residues. The CDR3 DNA reads TGTGCCAGCAAGACTACCACAGATACGCAGTATTTT. Translating gives CASKTTTDTQYF.

This chain uses TRBV4-3 with TRBJ1-1; 9 bases are shared with TRBD1. The trim removed 4 bases at V and 1 base at J, leaving 10 bases unmatched. Germline loops: CDR1 LGHNA, CDR2 YSLEER. The CDR3 is made up of 17 amino acids. The CDR3 protein is CASSPVPGQGENTEAFF. The CDR3 nucleotides read TGCGCCAGCAGCCCTGTCCCGGGACAGGGTGAGAACACTGAAGCTTTCTTT.

The gene calls are TRBV30 and TRBJ1-2, with 8 positions matching TRBD1. Germline CDR1 GTSNPN, CDR2 SVGIG (reference sequence). With 6 bases clipped from V and 5 bases from J, the junction kept 11 bases outside the gene matches. The CDR3 extends over 14 amino acids. The CDR3 nucleotides read TGTGCCTGCCAACCCAGGACAGGGTCTTATGGCTACACCTTC. It yields the protein CACQPRTGSYGYTF.

CDR3 bases: TGTGCCAGCAGTGGGTGGGACAGGGGTGCCACCAAACAAGAGACCCAGTACTTC. This codes for CASSGWDRGATKQETQYF. The J gene is TRBJ2-5, the V gene TRBV28; TRBD1 aligns across 10 bases. Germline lookup yields CDR1 MDHEN and CDR2 SYDVKM. V was pared by 5 bases and J by 2 bases, with 14 bases of the junction left unmatched. CDR3 length equals 18 residues.

The genes are TRBV6-4 and TRBJ1-2; D call uncertain. Germline V gives CDR1 MRHNA, CDR2 SNTAGT. The germline V and J ends were trimmed by 0 bases and 4 bases, with 12 bases remaining between them. The CDR3 totals 15 residues. DNA for the CDR3: TGTGCCAGCAGTGACTCTTTTGAGGGCGGCTATGGCTACACCTTC. Protein: CASSDSFEGGYGYTF.

Details on this clone: This same CDR3 is encoded by further DNA sequences in the sample. The rearrangement links TRBV5-1 to TRBJ2-1; D is uncertain. This CDR3 spans 13 amino acids. Germline CDR1 SGHRS, CDR2 YFSETQ. Between the trimmed V and J ends, which lost 0 bases and 6 bases, there was a span of 7 bases. CDR3 residues: CASSLGLFNEQFF. The CDR3 DNA sequence: TGCGCCAGCAGCTTGGGACTCTTCAATGAGCAGTTCTTC.

V usage is TRBV5-6 and J usage is TRBJ2-1; D gene unclear. The CDR3 runs to 14 residues. CDR1 and CDR2 (germline): SGHDT, YYEEEE. Between the trimmed V and J ends, which lost 5 bases and 0 bases, there was a span of 9 bases. CDR3 nucleotides: TGTGCCAGCAGAGAGGAGAGCTCCTACAATGAGCAGTTCTTC. Translated, it gives CASREESSYNEQFF.

V usage is TRBV2 and J usage is TRBJ2-2; D ambiguous. The CDR3 is made up of 13 amino acids. Germline values: CDR1 SNHLY, CDR2 FYNNEI. V lost 6 bases and J 8 bases, leaving 13 bases between the germline ends. The CDR3 region is CASSLLRSGELFF. CDR3 nucleotide sequence: TGTGCCAGCAGCCTCCTGCGCTCTGGGGAGCTGTTTTTT.

The gene calls are TRBV7-8 and TRBJ1-2, with 7 bases fitting TRBD1. Germline V lookup: CDR1 SGHVS, CDR2 FQNEAQ. The junction had 6 bases not matched to a gene; V was cut back by 5 bases and J by 6 bases. This CDR3 comprises 13 residues. CDR3 in DNA: TGTGCCAGCAGCCAGACAGGGATCGATGGCTACACCTTC. Amino acid sequence: CASSQTGIDGYTF.

The chain is built from TRBV28 and TRBJ1-3; 8 positions agree with TRBD1. The CDR3 has 16 residues. Germline V gene data show CDR1 as MDHEN and CDR2 as SYDVKM. The trim removed 7 bases at V and 3 bases at J, leaving 11 bases unmatched. This chain's CDR3 is CASNPTGDYDGNTIYF. CDR3 DNA sequence: TGTGCCAGCAATCCGACAGGGGATTATGATGGAAACACCATATATTTT.

The genes are TRBV10-3 and TRBJ2-3; tentatively, D is TRBD2 (6 bases). In germline, CDR1 is ENHRY, CDR2 SYGVKD. V shed 6 bases and J shed 2 bases, with 12 bases lying between them. This CDR3 has 14 amino acids. CDR3 DNA sequence: TGTGCCATCAGACCGGGACTTACCACAGATACGCAGTATTTT. Its translation: CAIRPGLTTDTQYF.

In DNA, the CDR3 is TGCAGCGGGCGGGGGAACACTGAAGCTTTCTTT. Encoded protein: CSGRGNTEAFF. The chain employs TRBV29-1 and TRBJ1-1, with D unresolved. This CDR3 is 11 amino acids long. Germline V gene data show CDR1 as SQVTM and CDR2 as ANQGSEA. V dropped 7 bases and J dropped 1 base, with 7 bases sitting between them.

This chain joins TRBV5-1 and TRBJ1-1; no clear D. Between the trimmed V and J ends, which lost 4 bases and 4 bases, there was a span of 17 bases. This CDR3 has 15 amino acids. The V gene's germline CDR1 is SGHRS and CDR2 YFSETQ. The CDR3 here is CASSGFDGETTEAFF. The CDR3 DNA sequence: TGCGCCAGCAGCGGGTTTGATGGGGAGACCACTGAAGCTTTCTTT.

The chain employs TRBV5-8 and TRBJ1-1; possibly TRBD1 for D (6 bases). The V end was cut by 0 bases, the J end by 1 base, with 16 bases between. The CDR3 length is 17 residues. CDR1 and CDR2 (germline): SGHTS, YDEGEE. The CDR3 DNA is TGTGCCAGCAGCTTGGGGACAGACCAATATAAGAACACTGAAGCTTTCTTT. Translated: CASSLGTDQYKNTEAFF.

The chain has TRBV27 and TRBJ2-7, with 12 bases matching TRBD1. Germline trimming cut 5 bases from V and 1 base from J; bases unmatched to any gene: 6. This CDR3 has 16 residues. The germline V gene has CDR1 MNHEY and CDR2 SMNVEV (reference sequence). The CDR3, as DNA: TGTGCCAGCAGTGCCCGGGACAGGGGGCGTTCCTACGAGCAGTACTTC. Translation gives CASSARDRGRSYEQYF.

The rearrangement joins TRBV15 to TRBJ2-1; D is possibly TRBD2 (5 bases). This CDR3 spans 16 amino acids. Trimming took off 0 bases at V and 4 bases at J, with 13 bases between the two ends. The germline gives CDR1 LNHNV, CDR2 YYDKDF (reference sequence). CDR3 region: CATSRDGSAPYNEQFF. The CDR3 coding sequence is TGTGCCACCAGCAGAGACGGTAGCGCCCCGTACAATGAGCAGTTCTTC.

Only one count was recorded for this clone. This chain joins TRBV6-5 and TRBJ2-7; a weak D match, TRBD1 (7 bases). This CDR3 is 16 amino acids long. Trimming stripped 4 bases from V and 2 bases from J, with 18 bases between. CDR1 and CDR2 from the germline V gene are MNHEY and SVGAGI. In DNA, the CDR3 is TGTGCCAGCAGTTCGCGGGACAGCTATAATACCTACGAGCAGTACTTC. Amino acid sequence: CASSSRDSYNTYEQYF.

This rearrangement joins TRBV19 to TRBJ2-1; 13 bases map to TRBD2. Germline V gene data show CDR1 as LNHDA and CDR2 as SQIVND (reference sequence). The CDR3 loop spans 14 amino acids. V trimming: 6 bases; J trimming: 10 bases; junction bases outside the gene matches: 6. The CDR3 protein is CASRTGLAGYEQFF. The CDR3, as DNA: TGTGCCAGTAGGACGGGACTAGCGGGATACGAGCAGTTCTTC.

This clone was detected ten times or more. The chain joins TRBV4-2 to TRBJ2-2, with no clear D. With 0 bases removed from V and 2 bases from J, the gap between germline ends came to 7 bases. Germline V gives CDR1 LGHNA, CDR2 YNFKEQ. There are 15 residues in the CDR3. Written as DNA, the CDR3 is TGTGCCAGCAGCCAAGATCTAGACAACACCGGGGAGCTGTTTTTT. This codes for CASSQDLDNTGELFF.

The chain recombines TRBV7-3 with TRBJ1-1; D may be TRBD1 (6 bases). The germline gives CDR1 SGHTA, CDR2 FQGTGA. Trimming took off 3 bases at V and 4 bases at J, with 18 bases between the two ends. The CDR3 extends over 16 amino acids. This CDR3 reads CASSLGAVQGGTEAFF. The DNA for the CDR3 is TGTGCCAGCAGCTTGGGGGCCGTTCAGGGCGGCACTGAAGCTTTCTTT.

This clone has only a few counts. This sequence joins TRBV23-1 and TRBJ1-5; D not certain. TRBV23-1 is noted as an ORF with a role that remains uncertain. CDR3 size: 15 residues. Trimming pared 4 bases from V and 3 bases from J, leaving 13 bases between. This chain's CDR3 is CASSRGGMDNQPQHF. As DNA, the CDR3 is TGCGCCAGCAGTCGGGGAGGTATGGACAATCAGCCCCAGCATTTT.

The J gene is TRBJ2-3, the V gene TRBV18; the match to TRBD2 covers 9 bases. This CDR3 is 21 amino acids long. Germline V lookup: CDR1 KGHSH, CDR2 LQKENI. V dropped 1 base and J dropped 4; count of bases not matched to a gene: 21. The CDR3 DNA sequence: TGTGCCAGCTCACCACACATTCTTGGGGCAGAGCGGGAGGTGATCCCAGATACGCAGTATTTT. Amino acids: CASSPHILGAEREVIPDTQYF.

The chain links TRBV7-2 to TRBJ2-7, with TRBD2 matching over 10 bases. V was pared by 4 bases and J by 5 bases, with 14 bases of the junction left unmatched. The CDR3 runs to 17 residues. Germline V gives CDR1 SGHTA, CDR2 FQGNSA. CDR3 in amino acids: CASSSGLIGTSANEQYF. Here the CDR3 DNA reads TGTGCCAGCAGCTCTGGATTAATCGGGACTAGCGCCAACGAGCAGTACTTC.

This clone was picked up a small number of times. This chain connects TRBV29-1 to TRBJ2-5, with 9 bases aligning to TRBD1. The CDR3 runs to 14 residues. The germline V gene has CDR1 SQVTM and CDR2 ANQGSEA. V shed 1 base and J 5 bases; nucleotides not matched to a gene: 5. CDR3 in amino acids: CSVEGGQGRETQYF. The CDR3 nucleotides read TGCAGCGTTGAAGGGGGACAGGGTCGGGAGACCCAGTACTTC.

This sequence joins TRBV28 and TRBJ2-7, with 9 bases lining up with TRBD1. The germline CDR1 and CDR2 sequences are MDHEN and SYDVKM. J lost 0 bases, V lost 7 bases, and 4 bases had no gene match. The CDR3 is made up of 14 amino acids. CDR3 loop: CASTPTGGSYEQYF. The CDR3 region has the DNA TGTGCCAGCACCCCGACAGGGGGCTCCTACGAGCAGTACTTC.

The V call is TRBV19, the J call TRBJ2-7, with a possible D match to TRBD1 (7 bases). CDR1 LNHDA and CDR2 SQIVND come from the germline V gene (reference sequence). The V end was cut by 0 bases, the J end by 7 bases, with 10 bases between. This CDR3 is built from 13 residues. Here the CDR3 reads CASSIESGGEQYF. As DNA, the CDR3 is TGTGCCAGTAGTATAGAGTCAGGGGGGGAGCAGTACTTC.

The chain is built from TRBV7-8 and TRBJ1-5, with D tentatively TRBD1 (5 bases). The V end lost 0 bases, the J end lost 7 bases, and 13 bases lay between the germline ends. The V gene's germline CDR1 is SGHVS and CDR2 FQNEAQ. The CDR3 totals 15 residues. The CDR3 protein is CASSLAGGGWQPQHF. DNA for the CDR3: TGTGCCAGCAGCTTAGCGGGTGGGGGGTGGCAGCCCCAGCATTTT.

V is TRBV29-1 and J is TRBJ1-1, with 8 bases that match TRBD1. The length of the CDR3 is 12 residues. Germline V gene data show CDR1 as SQVTM and CDR2 as ANQGSEA. CDR3 sequence: CSSQGVNTEAFF. The DNA for the CDR3 is TGCAGTTCACAGGGGGTGAACACTGAAGCTTTCTTT.

The rearrangement joins TRBV21-1 to TRBJ2-7; TRBD2 is the table's D call, not checked against the DNA. TRBV21-1 is assigned pseudogene status. The CDR3 extends over 18 amino acids. CDR3 protein: CASSSRAELTSGSCEQYF. The CDR3 DNA follows: TGTGCCAGCAGCTCTCGAGCTGAACTTACTAGCGGGAGCTGCGAGCAGTACTTC.